The clone carrying this T cell receptor beta chain was seen a handful of times. CDR1 is MNHEY, CDR2 SVGAGI, per germline. Trimming took off 4 bases at V and 4 bases at J, with 8 bases between the two ends. This CDR3 region has 13 residues. The entry originates in a study of blood T cell repertoires in COVID-19. TCRdb's copy holds only in-frame clones and misses some; the assay was immunoSEQ multiplex PCR. The sample records 200,000 or so clones, less than 90% being singletons. Sequenced material: peripheral blood. The chain employs TRBV6-5 and TRBJ1-5; maybe TRBD1 (5 bases). This clonotype originated in a man between 65 and 85 years old with active or convalescent COVID-19. This CDR3 is CASSLSGNQPQHF. The CDR3 DNA is TGTGCCAGCAGTTTGTCAGGGAATCAGCCCCAGCATTTT.